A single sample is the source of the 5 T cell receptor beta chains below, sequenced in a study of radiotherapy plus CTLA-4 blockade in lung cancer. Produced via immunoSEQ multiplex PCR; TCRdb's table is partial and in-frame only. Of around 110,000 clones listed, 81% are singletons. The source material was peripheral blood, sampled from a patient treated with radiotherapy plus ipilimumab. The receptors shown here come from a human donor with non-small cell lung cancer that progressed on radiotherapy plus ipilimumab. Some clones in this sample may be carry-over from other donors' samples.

Here the CDR3 reads CASSLGWYGYTF. The CDR3 region has the DNA TGTGCCAGCAGCTTAGGGTGGTATGGCTACACCTTC. This chain connects TRBV7-2 to TRBJ1-2; no definite D call. The CDR3 sequence is 12 residues long. V lost 1 base and J 5 bases, leaving 5 bases between the germline ends. CDR1 is SGHTA and CDR2 is FQGNSA in the germline V gene.

CDR3 sequence reads: CASSPVAGGYQETQYF. CDR3 coding DNA: TGTGCCAGCAGCCCCGTGGCAGGGGGTTACCAAGAGACCCAGTACTTC. This chain joins TRBV5-4 and TRBJ2-5, with TRBD1 matching over 7 bases. The CDR3 covers 16 residues. The germline V gene has CDR1 SGHNT and CDR2 YYREEE (reference sequence). Trimming took 4 bases from V and 0 from J; bases not matched to a gene: 9.

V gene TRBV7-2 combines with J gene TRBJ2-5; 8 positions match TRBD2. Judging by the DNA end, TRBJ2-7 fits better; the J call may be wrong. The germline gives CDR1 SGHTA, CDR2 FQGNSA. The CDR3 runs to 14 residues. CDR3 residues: CASSVGLGGYEQYF. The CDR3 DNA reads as TGTGCCAGCAGCGTGGGACTAGGTGGCTACGAGCAGTACTTC.

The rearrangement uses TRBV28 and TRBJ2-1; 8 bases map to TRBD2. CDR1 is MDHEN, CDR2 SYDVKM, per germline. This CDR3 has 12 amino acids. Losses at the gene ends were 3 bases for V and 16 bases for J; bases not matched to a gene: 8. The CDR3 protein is CASSFAGLVLFF. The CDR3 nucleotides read TGTGCCAGCAGTTTTGCGGGACTAGTACTTTTCTTC. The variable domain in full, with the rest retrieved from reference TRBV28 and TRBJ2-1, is DVKVTQSSRYLVKRTGEKVFLECVQDMDHENMFWYRQDPGLGLRLIYFSYDVKMKEKGDIPEGYSVSREKKERFSLILESASTNQTSMYLCASSFAGLVLFFGPGTRLTVL.

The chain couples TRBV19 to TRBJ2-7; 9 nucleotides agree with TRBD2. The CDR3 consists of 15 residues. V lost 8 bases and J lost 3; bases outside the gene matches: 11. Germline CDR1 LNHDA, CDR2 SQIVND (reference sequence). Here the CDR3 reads CASSPGTSSFYEQYF. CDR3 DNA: TGTGCCAGTTCCCCCGGGACTAGCAGTTTCTACGAGCAGTACTTC.